This T cell receptor (beta chain) was recovered during a study of PD-L1 blockade in urothelial cancer. About the research overall: About 90% of the roughly 29 patients were men who had bladder-origin urothelial cancer. As for prior chemotherapy regimens, patients had received 0 to 3. The researchers analyzed blood 3 weeks (second dose) and 6 weeks after treatment start.

Looked up from germline, CDR1 is SNHLY and CDR2 is FYNNEI. The CDR3 has 15 residues. After removal of 6 bases from V and 0 bases from J, the junction contained 8 bases not matched to a gene. A remark on this clone: Its antigen is unidentified.

This table comes from immunoSEQ multiplex PCR, and its TCRdb copy is limited to in-frame clones, with some not included. The repertoire holds about 50,000 clones, around four fifths seen once, with more than 3% in the top ten. Study observations and caveats: Pretreatment peripheral blood TCR clonality that fell below the median predicted better survival among the patients studied.

The time point was: pretreatment peripheral blood. The rearrangement uses TRBV2 and TRBJ2-7, with 7 bases identical to TRBD2. The clonotype comes from a man in his 70s with urothelial cancer. The source material was PBMCs, sampled around atezolizumab (anti-PD-L1) treatment. DNA for the CDR3: TGTGCCAGCAGCTTAGACCCGGGGGGCTCCTACGAGCAGTACTTC. Translated, it gives CASSLDPGGSYEQYF.